This TCR beta chain comes out of a study of blood T cell repertoires in COVID-19. In the study overall: There were acute and convalescent COVID-19 samples, and they came from the United States, Italy and Spain.

Germline V gives CDR1 LGHNA, CDR2 YSLEER. V shed 0 bases and J 9 bases; nucleotides not matched to a gene: 25. The length of the CDR3 is 21 residues. Libraries were prepared by immunoSEQ multiplex PCR; TCRdb keeps only in-frame clonotypes and omits some of them. The table has 75,000 to 80,000 clones, around 91% seen once. The sample taken for sequencing was peripheral blood. J is TRBJ2-1 and V is TRBV4-3; 8 nucleotides line up with TRBD2. The receptor was derived from a human donor in a cohort sampled during active COVID-19. CDR3 bases: TGCGCCAGCAGCCAAGAGGTGCCGGGACTAGTATCTAAAATGGTACGAGGTGAGCAGTTCTTC. It specifies CASSQEVPGLVSKMVRGEQFF.